The clone carrying this TCR beta chain was picked up a small number of times. Its antigen is as yet unknown. The sample belongs to a study of response to subunit inactivated influenza vaccine. TCRdb re-called the RT-PCR reads through MiXCR, storing one row per CDR3 protein. The repertoire holds fewer than 700,000 distinct CDR3 sequences, with 13% as singletons. Study-wide findings and caveats: Each seasonal influenza vaccination recruits few new T cells, the authors suggested.

The sequence was obtained from a man in his fifties who received an inactivated influenza vaccine. The sequences come from PBMCs from blood, collected about 40 days after vaccination.

The CDR3 nucleotides are TGTGCCAGCAGCCCCAAACACAGGGCTGGGGCCAACGTCCTGACTTTC. Translating it yields CASSPKHRAGANVLTF. This chain links TRBV12-3 or TRBV12-4 with TRBJ2-6, with D possibly matching TRBD1 (6 bases). V shed 6 bases and J shed 2 bases, with 14 bases lying between them. The CDR3 length is 16 residues.